This TCR beta chain was sequenced for a study of cytomegalovirus exposure and HLA in healthy donors. About the research overall: HLA-typed donors were the source of about 85 million unique TCRs held in an early data release.

Primers for the PCR totalled 60 Vbeta and 13 Jbeta. Clones were sequenced by immunoSEQ multiplex PCR, and TCRdb holds only the in-frame ones, with some missing. Of 55,000 to 85,000 clones in the sample, more than 70% were seen once. Details on this clone: The antigen remains unidentified.

Study-level points and caveats: According to an earlier analysis, most TCR beta V segments yielded productive rearrangements about 90% or about 30% of the time. A link between a missense DCLRE1C variant and TCR beta V- and J-gene trimming emerged from a later analysis.

V lost 7 bases, J lost 0 bases, and 9 bases stayed unmatched. This CDR3 contains 15 residues. CDR1 is SGHRS, CDR2 YFSETQ, per germline. The sequence came from a woman in her thirties or forties in good health and CMV-seropositive. Specimen: PBMCs. This chain links TRBV5-1 with TRBJ2-7; the match to TRBD2 covers 8 bases. The CDR3 nucleotides read TGCGCCAGCCAACCCCGCGGGGGGAGCTCCTACGAGCAGTACTTC. This encodes CASQPRGGSSYEQYF.